The 7 T cell receptor gamma chains below come from one sample, sequenced in a study of intestinal T cells in coeliac disease (TCRdb year 2020). For each case, genomic DNA was extracted from ten 5-um FFPE scrolls with the QIAamp DNA FFPE tissue kit. The method behind the library was multiplex PCR. Sequencer: Ion Torrent PGM. The LymphoTrack kit, which has primers carrying Illumina adapters, was used to amplify TRG repertoires from roughly 220 ng of biopsy DNA. TCRdb reran clone calling on the public reads with CATT; rows sharing one DNA sequence were then combined. The table for this sample lists some 850 gamma-chain clones; around two fifths of them were counted only once. 21% of the sample comes from the top ten. The sample taken for sequencing was a duodenal biopsy. The receptor set was obtained from a human donor with celiac disease.

This rearrangement joins TRGV9 to TRGJ1 or TRGJ2. From germline, CDR1 is GITISATS and CDR2 ISYDGTV (reference sequence). J was trimmed by 3 bases and V by 1 base; bases with no gene match: 3. The CDR3 runs to 13 residues. CDR3 nucleotide sequence: TGTGCCTTGTGGGAGGTTGGTTATTATAAGAAACTCTTT. Amino acid sequence: CALWEVGYYKKLF.

In regard to this clone: A much larger clone differs from this one at a single base, so this may be a read error. The identical CDR3 is also encoded by other nucleotide sequences in the sample. The chain uses TRGV2 and TRGJ1 or TRGJ2. This CDR3 contains 15 residues. Looked up from germline, CDR1 is EGSNGY and CDR2 is YDSYNSKV. CDR3 sequence: CATWDGPLDYYKKLF. The CDR3 DNA sequence: TGTGCCACCTGGGACGGGCCTCTGGATTATTATAAGAAGCTCTTT.

This clone was recorded a few times. V usage is TRGV4 and J usage is TRGJP2. There are 15 residues in the CDR3. The V gene's germline CDR1 is EGSTGY and CDR2 YDSYTSSV. V lost 5 bases to trimming and J lost 3 bases; unmatched junction nucleotides: 9. CDR3 sequence (DNA): TGTGCCACCTGGGGGGGTGGGGGTAGTGATTGGATCAAGACGTTT. It codes for CATWGGGGSDWIKTF.

Worth noting for this clone: The germline gene is not matched at one end of the junction; a read error may be the cause. The chain joins TRGV9 to TRGJP. Germline V gene sequence: CDR1 GITISATS, CDR2 ISYDGTV (reference sequence). The CDR3 is made up of 14 amino acids. The CDR3: CALWRCKSWAKKVF. For the CDR3, the DNA is TGTGCCTTGTGGAGGTGCAAGAGTTGGGCAAAAAAGGTGTTC.

CDR3 amino acids: CAAWDYCAGLYYKKLF. The CDR3 nucleotides read TGTGCTGCGTGGGATTATTGTGCTGGATTGTATTATAAGAAACTCTTT. The genes are TRGV10 and TRGJ1 or TRGJ2. TRGV10 is annotated as an ORF whose role is uncertain. Losses at the gene ends were 8 bases for V and 4 bases for J; bases not matched to a gene: 18. The CDR3 contains 16 residues.

This clone is hyperexpanded in the sample. The chain uses TRGV8 and TRGJ1 or TRGJ2. Unmatched junction bases numbered 3, after V lost 0 bases and J lost 10 bases. The CDR3 runs to 11 residues. Looked up from germline, CDR1 is VENAVY and CDR2 is YDSYNSRV. The CDR3 loop reads CATWDRQKKLF. DNA of the CDR3: TGTGCCACCTGGGATAGGCAAAAGAAACTCTTT.

The chain employs TRGV4 and TRGJ1 or TRGJ2. Per the germline V gene, CDR1 is EGSTGY and CDR2 is YDSYTSSV. This CDR3 contains 13 residues. V was clipped by 4 bases and J by 2 bases; unmatched bases: 5. CDR3 coding DNA: TGTGCCACCTGGGAGCTGTATTATTATAAGAAACTCTTT. Translated: CATWELYYYKKLF.